Following are 23 T cell receptor beta chains from one sample sequenced in a study of cytomegalovirus exposure and HLA in healthy donors (dated by TCRdb to 2017 to 2019). Libraries were prepared through the immunoSEQ multiplex PCR assay. For the multiplex PCR, a mixture combining 60 forward primers for TCR Vbeta segments and 13 reverse primers for TCR Jbeta segments was used. What TCRdb holds here is the immuneACCESS table cut down to in-frame rearrangements. Part of the clones is not present; checked against another copy, under half of the missing clones reflect an unresolved V gene, and the others are unexplained. For this sample there are some 170,000 clones; roughly four fifths appear just once. The ten largest clones add up to 2.5% to 3.5% of the sample. Sequenced sample: PBMCs. Receptors were obtained from a woman aged 45 to 65 in good health and CMV-seropositive.

This clone occurred a few times. The chain is built from TRBV5-1 and TRBJ2-3, with 14 bases that match TRBD2. The CDR3 has 17 amino acids. V shed 3 bases and J 2 bases; nucleotides not matched to a gene: 5. The germline gives CDR1 SGHRS, CDR2 YFSETQ. The CDR3 sequence is CASSSGLAGVNTDTQYF. The CDR3 region has the DNA TGCGCCAGCAGCTCGGGACTAGCGGGGGTGAACACAGATACGCAGTATTTT.

In its sample, this clone was seen a few times. The chain has TRBV7-9 and TRBJ2-5; 9 positions match TRBD2. There are 15 residues in the CDR3. Trimming removed 4 bases from V and 1 base from J; junction bases left unmatched: 4. From germline, CDR1 is SEHNR and CDR2 FQNEAQ (reference sequence). The CDR3 coding sequence is TGTGCCAGCAGCTCGGGACTAGCCCTCCAAGAGACCCAGTACTTC. Protein product: CASSSGLALQETQYF. Using reference TRBV7-9 and TRBJ2-5 for the parts outside the CDR3, the full variable domain is DTGVSQNPRHKITKRGQNVTFRCDPISEHNRLYWYRQTLGQGPEFLTYFQNEAQLEKSRLLSDRFSAERPKGSFSTLEIQRTEQGDSAMYLCASSSGLALQETQYFGPGTRLLVL.

The chain joins TRBV6-1 to TRBJ1-5; D gene ambiguous. CDR3 length equals 15 residues. V lost 1 base, J lost 1 base, and 8 bases lay in between. Germline V gene lookup returns CDR1 MNHNS and CDR2 SASEGT. The CDR3 DNA sequence: TGTGCCAGCAGTGAAGAAGGACTCAGCAATCAGCCCCAGCATTTT. This codes for CASSEEGLSNQPQHF.

This chain links TRBV6-1 with TRBJ1-4, with D unclear. The CDR3 covers 12 residues. CDR1 is MNHNS, CDR2 SASEGT, per germline. V lost 2 bases and J 5 bases, leaving 3 bases between the germline ends. The CDR3 loop reads CASSEINEKLFF. CDR3 nucleotides: TGTGCCAGCAGTGAAATAAATGAAAAACTGTTTTTT.

CDR3 nucleotide sequence: TGTGCCAGCAGTCCCGTAGGCGGGGACTACAATGAGCAGTTCTTC. This translates into CASSPVGGDYNEQFF. The chain is built from TRBV6-4 and TRBJ2-1; D might be TRBD2 (6 bases). The CDR3 is made up of 15 amino acids. Germline loops: CDR1 MRHNA, CDR2 SNTAGT. V was clipped by 5 bases and J by 3 bases, with 14 bases between them.

This chain connects TRBV14 to TRBJ1-4, with a possible D match to TRBD1 (5 bases). Trimming stripped 2 bases from V and 3 bases from J, with 25 bases between. The CDR3 sequence is 20 residues long. Germline lookup yields CDR1 SGHDN and CDR2 FVKESK. The chain's CDR3 is CASSQFGWAGPSPANEKLFF. Here the CDR3 DNA reads TGTGCCAGCAGCCAATTCGGTTGGGCAGGGCCTTCCCCAGCTAATGAAAAACTGTTTTTT.

The chain recombines TRBV5-4 with TRBJ2-5; perhaps TRBD1 as D (5 bases). Looked up from germline, CDR1 is SGHNT and CDR2 is YYREEE (reference sequence). Trimming pared 3 bases from V and 5 bases from J, leaving 14 bases between. There are 14 residues in the CDR3. The CDR3 DNA reads TGTGCCAGCAGCTCAGCCAGGGCGTCGGAGACCCAGTACTTC. It translates to CASSSARASETQYF. Based on the CDR3 plus reference TRBV5-4 and TRBJ2-5, the full variable domain is ETGVTQSPTHLIKTRGQQVTLRCSSQSGHNTVSWYQQALGQGPQFIFQYYREEENGRGNFPPRFSGLQFPNYSSELNVNALELDDSALYLCASSSARASETQYFGPGTRLLVL.

The rearrangement links TRBV5-1 to TRBJ2-7; no reliable D call. The V gene lost 1 base and the J gene lost 5 bases, with 13 bases spanning the gap. CDR3 length equals 14 residues. Looked up from germline, CDR1 is SGHRS and CDR2 is YFSETQ. CDR3 amino acids: CASSLMSSSNEQYF. For the CDR3, the DNA is TGCGCCAGCAGCTTGATGTCCAGTAGCAACGAGCAGTACTTC.

J is TRBJ1-1 and V is TRBV5-6; 7 bases match TRBD1. The ends lost 4 bases at V and 0 bases at J; junction bases unmatched: 3. This CDR3 contains 14 residues. In germline, CDR1 is SGHDT, CDR2 YYEEEE. CDR3 nucleotide sequence: TGTGCCAGCAGCCCGACAGGGCTGAACACTGAAGCTTTCTTT. Translating it yields CASSPTGLNTEAFF.

The rearrangement links TRBV5-6 to TRBJ2-1; D remains unclear. Germline-derived CDR1 and CDR2 are SGHDT and YYEEEE. Trimming shortened V by 0 bases and J by 1 base, and 11 bases separated the two germline ends. This CDR3 comprises 16 residues. Written as DNA, the CDR3 is TGTGCCAGCAGCTTGGTTCGCCTAGGTTCCTACAATGAGCAGTTCTTC. Its protein is CASSLVRLGSYNEQFF.

The chain has TRBV11-2 and TRBJ2-3; no definite D call. The V gene's germline CDR1 is SGHAT and CDR2 FQNNGV. Trimming shortened V by 1 base and J by 3 bases, and 8 bases separated the two germline ends. CDR3 length: 14 amino acids. As DNA, the CDR3 is TGTGCCAGCAGCTTAGCCCGTGAGACAGATACGCAGTATTTT. Translated, it gives CASSLARETDTQYF.

The CDR3 coding sequence is TGTGCCAGCAGCTATCGGGACAGGGGTGGGGGATCACCCCTCCACTTT. Translating gives CASSYRDRGGGSPLHF. The V gene is TRBV7-6, the J gene TRBJ1-6; TRBD1 agrees at 10 bases. The CDR3 extends over 16 amino acids. V lost 4 bases and J lost 10; bases outside the gene matches: 10. Germline V CDR1 and CDR2: SGHVS, FNYEAQ.

CDR3 residues: CASSYRDLGQPQHF. The CDR3 nucleotides are TGTGCCAGTAGTTACAGGGATTTAGGACAGCCCCAGCATTTT. The chain uses TRBV19 and TRBJ1-5, with D possibly being TRBD1 (6 bases). The germline V gene encodes CDR1 LNHDA and CDR2 SQIVND (reference sequence). The CDR3 consists of 14 residues. V lost 5 bases to trimming and J lost 7 bases, with 15 bases between them.

As concerns this clone: The same CDR3 arises from other DNA sequences in this sample as well. The V and J genes are TRBV5-4 and TRBJ2-5, with TRBD2 matching 15 bases. V dropped 2 bases and J dropped 2; count of bases not matched to a gene: 1. This CDR3 spans 16 amino acids. CDR1 and CDR2 (germline): SGHNT, YYREEE (reference sequence). CDR3 coding DNA: TGTGCCAGCAGCTTAGGACTAGCGGGGGGGCAAGAGACCCAGTACTTC. This gives the protein CASSLGLAGGQETQYF.

This chain links TRBV6-5 with TRBJ1-2; D call uncertain. Germline CDR1 reads MNHEY; CDR2 reads SVGAGI. The V gene lost 6 bases and the J gene lost 0 bases, with 11 bases spanning the gap. The CDR3 loop spans 14 amino acids. CDR3 DNA sequence: TGTGCCAGCAGGGAGGTGGGTTCTAACTATGGCTACACCTTC. This codes for CASREVGSNYGYTF.

Written as DNA, the CDR3 is TGTGCCAGCAGTTCCCGACAGGGGGCCCGTGGGGACTACACCTTC. This gives the protein CASSSRQGARGDYTF. The V call is TRBV27, the J call TRBJ1-2; TRBD1 aligns across 10 bases. V dropped 4 bases and J dropped 10; count of bases not matched to a gene: 12. This CDR3 contains 15 residues. Germline lookup yields CDR1 MNHEY and CDR2 SMNVEV (reference sequence).

This chain links TRBV5-1 with TRBJ2-1; no reliable D call. Germline CDR1 SGHRS, CDR2 YFSETQ. The CDR3 loop spans 14 amino acids. The germline V and J ends were trimmed by 4 bases and 6 bases, with 14 bases remaining between them. The CDR3 loop is CASSPSLTANEQFF. CDR3 DNA sequence: TGCGCCAGCAGCCCAAGCCTAACAGCCAATGAGCAGTTCTTC. The variable domain in full, completed from reference TRBV5-1 and TRBJ2-1, reads KAGVTQTPRYLIKTRGQQVTLSCSPISGHRSVSWYQQTPGQGLQFLFEYFSETQRNKGNFPGRFSGRQFSNSRSEMNVSTLELGDSALYLCASSPSLTANEQFFGPGTRLTVL.

The rearrangement uses TRBV6-1 and TRBJ1-1; D unresolved. The CDR3 contains 15 residues. Germline lookup yields CDR1 MNHNS and CDR2 SASEGT. Trimming took 4 bases from V and 6 from J, leaving 18 bases between them. Written as DNA, the CDR3 is TGTGCCAGCAGTGTAAACCCCCATTCCCGCGCTGAAGCTTTCTTT. Protein: CASSVNPHSRAEAFF.

The J gene is TRBJ2-1, the V gene TRBV6-6; maybe TRBD2 (7 bases). The germline V gene encodes CDR1 MNHNY and CDR2 SVGAGI (reference sequence). Trimming cost V 7 bases and J 9 bases, with 22 bases left between them. This CDR3 region has 15 residues. The CDR3 loop reads CASTTSGGRGGEQFF. DNA for the CDR3: TGTGCCAGCACTACCTCCGGGGGGCGGGGAGGTGAGCAGTTCTTC.

This chain connects TRBV12-5 to TRBJ2-2; 15 nucleotides align to TRBD2. With V trimmed by 5 bases and J by 11 bases, 3 bases remained unmatched. Germline V lookup: CDR1 LGHNT, CDR2 FRNRAP. The CDR3 sequence is 14 residues long. The CDR3 loop is CASGPGLAGGELFF. CDR3 DNA sequence: TGTGCTAGTGGTCCGGGACTAGCGGGGGGAGAGCTGTTTTTT.

The rearrangement joins TRBV7-9 to TRBJ2-5; 9 nucleotides line up with TRBD1. Germline V gives CDR1 SEHNR, CDR2 FQNEAQ (reference sequence). V trimming: 5 bases; J trimming: 5 bases; junction bases outside the gene matches: 6. CDR3 length: 14 amino acids. CDR3 loop: CASSPRQGGETQYF. CDR3 coding DNA: TGTGCCAGCAGCCCGCGACAGGGGGGGGAGACCCAGTACTTC. The full variable domain, with the rest looked up from reference TRBV7-9 and TRBJ2-5, is DTGVSQNPRHKITKRGQNVTFRCDPISEHNRLYWYRQTLGQGPEFLTYFQNEAQLEKSRLLSDRFSAERPKGSFSTLEIQRTEQGDSAMYLCASSPRQGGETQYFGPGTRLLVL.

This chain uses TRBV4-1 with TRBJ2-3, with 8 bases aligning to TRBD2. Germline lookup yields CDR1 MGHRA and CDR2 YSYEKL. CDR3 size: 16 residues. The V and J ends lost 4 bases and 6 bases, in that order; junction bases with no gene match: 12. DNA for the CDR3: TGCGCCAGCAGCCGTAAGGGACTAGTGGATCCGGATACGCAGTATTTT. Translated, it gives CASSRKGLVDPDTQYF.

The CDR3 bases are TGTGCCAGCAGCGTAGATTCCGGGACAGGAACTAGAGGCTACACCTTC. It specifies CASSVDSGTGTRGYTF. V usage is TRBV9 and J usage is TRBJ1-2, with 8 positions matching TRBD1. This CDR3 spans 16 amino acids. J lost 8 bases, V lost 0 bases, and 12 bases had no gene match. CDR1 is SGDLS, CDR2 YYNGEE, per germline.